These 19 T cell receptor beta chains were sequenced from one sample in a study of monozygotic twins with inflammatory bowel disease (dated 2019 in TCRdb). Preparation of the library involved 5' RACE. The sequencer listed for this sample is Illumina HiSeq 2500. Based on TCRdb reprocessing of the reads, there is one entry per CDR3 protein sequence, and DNA is missing. The table for this sample shows some 89,000 distinct CDR3 sequences. Approximately 7% of the sample comes from the top ten. The sequenced material came from blood. The source is a human donor with ulcerative colitis or Crohn's disease, or a healthy co-twin of an affected twin (not recorded which).

The rearrangement joins TRBV6-1 to TRBJ1-4. From germline, CDR1 is MNHNS and CDR2 SASEGT. This CDR3 contains 14 residues. The chain's CDR3 is CASSQGLQNEKLFF.

V usage is TRBV5-1 and J usage is TRBJ2-7; TCRdb designates TRBD2, a call that cannot be tested without DNA. This CDR3 comprises 11 residues. Germline V lookup: CDR1 SGHRS, CDR2 YFSETQ. The CDR3 loop is CASSSGAEQYF.

The chain is built from TRBV20-1 and TRBJ2-3; TCRdb designates TRBD2, a call that cannot be tested without DNA. Germline V gene data show CDR1 as DFQATT and CDR2 as SNEGSKA (reference sequence). CDR3 length: 16 amino acids. The CDR3: CSARDVQRVYTDTQYF.

CDR3: CASSLAQSGANVLTF. The J gene is TRBJ2-6, the V gene TRBV7-8. This CDR3 region has 15 residues. The germline CDR1 and CDR2 sequences are SGHVS and FQNEAQ.

This chain connects TRBV18 to TRBJ1-4. Per germline, CDR1 KGHSH and CDR2 LQKENI. This CDR3 comprises 14 residues. CDR3: CASSLPVAPVKLFF.

The J gene is TRBJ1-1, the V gene TRBV5-1; TCRdb's assignment of TRBD1 cannot be checked, as there is no DNA. Germline CDR1 and CDR2: SGHRS and YFSETQ. The CDR3 is 17 residues long. The CDR3 protein is CASSLGPVGTGYTEAFF.

V and J are TRBV5-1 and TRBJ1-5. From germline, CDR1 is SGHRS and CDR2 YFSETQ. This CDR3 is built from 15 residues. The CDR3 region is CASSLDSGSEQPQHF. The full variable domain, in which reference TRBV5-1 and TRBJ1-5 provide the parts outside the CDR3, is KAGVTQTPRYLIKTRGQQVTLSCSPISGHRSVSWYQQTPGQGLQFLFEYFSETQRNKGNFPGRFSGRQFSNSRSEMNVSTLELGDSALYLCASSLDSGSEQPQHFGDGTRLSIL.

The rearrangement links TRBV12-5 to TRBJ1-1; TCRdb designates TRBD1, a call that cannot be tested without DNA. Germline V gene lookup returns CDR1 LGHNT and CDR2 FRNRAP. The CDR3 consists of 16 residues. The CDR3 spells CASAGPSGTRGTEAFF. Full variable domain (missing parts from reference TRBV12-5 and TRBJ1-1): DARVTQTPRHKVTEMGQEVTMRCQPILGHNTVFWYRQTMMQGLELLAYFRNRAPLDDSGMPKDRFSAEMPDATLATLKIQPSEPRDSAVYFCASAGPSGTRGTEAFFGQGTRLTVV.

This sequence joins TRBV7-6 and TRBJ2-3; without DNA, the TCRdb call of TRBD2 cannot be checked. This CDR3 has 15 amino acids. Looked up from germline, CDR1 is SGHVS and CDR2 is FNYEAQ. The CDR3 reads CASSLVVEGPDTQYF.

The chain uses TRBV4-2 and TRBJ1-4. CDR1 is LGHNA and CDR2 is YNFKEQ in the germline V gene. This CDR3 comprises 14 residues. The CDR3 is CASSQDGRNEKLFF.

This chain connects TRBV2 to TRBJ2-2; TCRdb indicates TRBD2, and absent DNA this call remains unverified. The CDR3 consists of 15 residues. CDR1 SNHLY and CDR2 FYNNEI come from the germline V gene. CDR3 sequence: CASSDLRGTTGELFF.

This chain joins TRBV19 and TRBJ1-5; TCRdb outputs TRBD1, but without DNA this stays unchecked. This CDR3 has 14 residues. Per germline, CDR1 LNHDA and CDR2 SQIVND (reference sequence). The CDR3 loop reads CASKARQVDQPQHF.

The chain employs TRBV5-1 and TRBJ1-1. The germline gives CDR1 SGHRS, CDR2 YFSETQ. The length of the CDR3 is 18 residues. CDR3: CASSLVGYPSAMNTEAFF.

J is TRBJ2-3 and V is TRBV5-1; TCRdb lists TRBD1, though no DNA is available to test this call. Germline V gene data show CDR1 as SGHRS and CDR2 as YFSETQ. The CDR3 has 13 residues. The CDR3 here is CASSLGPHGTQYF.

V and J are TRBV5-5 and TRBJ2-3; TCRdb's D call, TRBD1, is unchecked because there is no DNA. Germline lookup yields CDR1 SGHKS and CDR2 YYEKEE (reference sequence). The CDR3 runs to 17 residues. The CDR3 here is CASSLAPYGGSVDTQYF. The entire variable domain, with the rest obtained from reference TRBV5-5 and TRBJ2-3, is as follows: DAGVTQSPTHLIKTRGQQVTLRCSPISGHKSVSWYQQVLGQGPQFIFQYYEKEERGRGNFPDRFSARQFPNYSSELNVNALLLGDSALYLCASSLAPYGGSVDTQYFGPGTRLTVL.

The chain combines TRBV7-9 with TRBJ2-6. Looked up from germline, CDR1 is SEHNR and CDR2 is FQNEAQ (reference sequence). The CDR3 consists of 14 residues. Here the CDR3 reads CASRAHSGANVLTF.

V gene TRBV10-3 combines with J gene TRBJ1-1; the D call from TCRdb, TRBD1, cannot be confirmed without DNA. CDR1 and CDR2 (germline): ENHRY, SYGVKD. The CDR3 loop spans 16 amino acids. This chain's CDR3 is CATSGTPEMMNTEAFF.

The gene calls are TRBV20-1 and TRBJ1-4; TCRdb returns TRBD1, unconfirmable since there is no DNA. The germline V gene has CDR1 DFQATT and CDR2 SNEGSKA (reference sequence). The CDR3 is 13 residues long. The CDR3 sequence: CSVTGRANEKLFF.

The rearrangement uses TRBV7-9 and TRBJ1-1. The CDR3 loop spans 12 amino acids. CDR1 is SEHNR and CDR2 is FQNEAQ in the germline V gene (reference sequence). This CDR3 is CASSRGSTEAFF. The variable domain in full, completed from reference TRBV7-9 and TRBJ1-1, reads DTGVSQNPRHKITKRGQNVTFRCDPISEHNRLYWYRQTLGQGPEFLTYFQNEAQLEKSRLLSDRFSAERPKGSFSTLEIQRTEQGDSAMYLCASSRGSTEAFFGQGTRLTVV.